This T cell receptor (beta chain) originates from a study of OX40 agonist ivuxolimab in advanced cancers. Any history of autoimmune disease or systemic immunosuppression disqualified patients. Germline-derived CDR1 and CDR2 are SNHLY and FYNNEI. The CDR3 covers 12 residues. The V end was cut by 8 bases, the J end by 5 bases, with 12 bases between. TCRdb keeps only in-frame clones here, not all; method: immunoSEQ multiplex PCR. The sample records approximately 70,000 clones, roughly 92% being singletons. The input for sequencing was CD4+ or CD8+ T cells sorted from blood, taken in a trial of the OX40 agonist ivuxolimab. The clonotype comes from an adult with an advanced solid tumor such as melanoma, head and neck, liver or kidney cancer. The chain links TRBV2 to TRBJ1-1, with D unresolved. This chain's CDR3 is CASSFRGTEAFF. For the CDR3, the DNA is TGTGCCAGCTCTTTTCGGGGTACTGAAGCTTTCTTT. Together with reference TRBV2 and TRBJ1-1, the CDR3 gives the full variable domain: EPEVTQTPSHQVTQMGQEVILRCVPISNHLYFYWYRQILGQKVEFLVSFYNNEISEKSEIFDDQFSVERPDGSNFTLKIRSTKLEDSAMYFCASSFRGTEAFFGQGTRLTVV.